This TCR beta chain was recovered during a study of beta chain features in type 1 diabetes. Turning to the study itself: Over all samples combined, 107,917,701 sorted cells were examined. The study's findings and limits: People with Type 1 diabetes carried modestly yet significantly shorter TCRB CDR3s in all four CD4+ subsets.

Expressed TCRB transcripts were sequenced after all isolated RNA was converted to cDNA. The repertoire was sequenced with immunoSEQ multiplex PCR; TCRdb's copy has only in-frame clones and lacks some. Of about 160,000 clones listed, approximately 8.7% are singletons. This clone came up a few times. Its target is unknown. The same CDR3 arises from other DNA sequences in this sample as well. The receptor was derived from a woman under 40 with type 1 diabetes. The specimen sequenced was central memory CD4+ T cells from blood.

CDR3 sequence reads: CASSGTGRNQPQHF. CDR3 nucleotides: TGTGCCAGCAGTGGGACAGGGCGTAATCAGCCCCAGCATTTT. The chain couples TRBV2 to TRBJ1-5; 8 bases align to TRBD1. Per germline, CDR1 SNHLY and CDR2 FYNNEI. This CDR3 has 14 amino acids. Trimming cost V 4 bases and J 4 bases; bases outside gene matches: 3. The full variable domain, in which reference TRBV2 and TRBJ1-5 provide the parts outside the CDR3, is EPEVTQTPSHQVTQMGQEVILRCVPISNHLYFYWYRQILGQKVEFLVSFYNNEISEKSEIFDDQFSVERPDGSNFTLKIRSTKLEDSAMYFCASSGTGRNQPQHFGDGTRLSIL.